This T cell receptor beta chain derives from a study of esophageal squamous cell carcinoma under preoperative chemotherapy. Study background: TCR repertoires were profiled from both peripheral blood T cells and tumor-infiltrating lymphocytes. Study-level results: Peripheral T cells migrating into the tumor appeared to partly supply post-treatment tumor-infiltrating lymphocytes.

The CDR3 runs to 17 residues. The V and J ends lost 4 bases and 0 bases respectively, with 16 bases between them. Germline V gives CDR1 MNHEY, CDR2 SMNVEV (reference sequence). Time point given: after preoperative PTX-NDP chemotherapy. Before surgery, patients were given preoperative paclitaxel-nedaplatin chemotherapy. MiXCR, run by TCRdb on the PCR reads, gives a single entry per CDR3 protein. The sample has 30,000 or so distinct CDR3 sequences, 50% to 60% seen once; the top ten hold roughly 20%. The sample holds many counts of this clonotype. Its antigen is unidentified. The sample was gathered from a patient given preoperative chemotherapy. The chain recombines TRBV27 with TRBJ1-5, with D maybe TRBD1 (6 bases). This receptor was taken from a human donor with esophageal squamous cell carcinoma. The donor label of this sample is uncertain. DNA of the CDR3: TGTGCCAGCAGTTCTACAGGGAAAGTATATAGCAATCAGCCCCAGCATTTT. Translation gives CASSSTGKVYSNQPQHF.